The 27 T cell receptor beta chains listed next were all sequenced from one sample in a study of blood T cells in healthy people across ages (dated by TCRdb to between 2014 and 2017). The protocol used for the library was 5' RACE. Instrument on record: Illumina HiSeq 2500. The second PCR ran for about 7 to 11 cycles and used a J-beta primer mix along with a sample-barcoded 5' primer. TCRdb trimmed the raw reads at Q25, called clones with MiXCR and kept productive beta chains. Under each unique CDR3 protein, matching rows form one entry showing the most common genes and DNA. The sample table records about 970,000 distinct CDR3 sequences; roughly 50% of these occur just once. Of the sample, around a fifth falls within the top ten clones. Sequencing input: blood. These TCRs come from a woman aged 60 to 75 in good health.

The V and J genes are TRBV20-1 and TRBJ2-5, with 7 nucleotides matching TRBD2. The V segment lost 5 bases and the J segment 3 bases; nucleotides outside the gene matches: 9. This CDR3 is 14 amino acids long. Per the germline V gene, CDR1 is DFQATT and CDR2 is SNEGSKA (reference sequence). The CDR3 protein is CSAGLWGGKETQYF. In DNA form, the CDR3 reads TGCAGTGCTGGCCTTTGGGGGGGGAAAGAGACCCAGTACTTC.

This chain joins TRBV7-9 and TRBJ2-1; 9 positions match TRBD2. J gave up 4 bases and V 1 base, and 14 bases lay outside the gene matches. The germline V gene encodes CDR1 SEHNR and CDR2 FQNEAQ (reference sequence). CDR3 length: 19 residues. The CDR3 sequence: CASSLGSLKREEKYNEQFF. DNA of the CDR3: TGTGCCAGCAGCTTAGGGTCCCTTAAGCGGGAGGAAAAGTACAATGAGCAGTTCTTC.

This chain uses TRBV28 with TRBJ2-7; D call uncertain. V lost 7 bases to trimming and J lost 7 bases, with 8 bases between them. CDR1 and CDR2 from the germline V gene are MDHEN and SYDVKM. This CDR3 is 10 amino acids long. The DNA for the CDR3 is TGTGCCAGCATAGGGAAAGAGCAGTACTTC. This codes for CASIGKEQYF. Complete variable domain (other parts from reference TRBV28 and TRBJ2-7): DVKVTQSSRYLVKRTGEKVFLECVQDMDHENMFWYRQDPGLGLRLIYFSYDVKMKEKGDIPEGYSVSREKKERFSLILESASTNQTSMYLCASIGKEQYFGPGTRLTVT.

This sequence joins TRBV7-3 and TRBJ2-3; tentative D call: TRBD1 (6 bases). The ends were cut back, 5 bases at V and 4 bases at J, with 13 bases in the middle. The V gene's germline CDR1 is SGHTA and CDR2 FQGTGA. The length of the CDR3 is 14 residues. This chain's CDR3 is CASSTPGVPDTQYF. The CDR3 coding sequence is TGTGCCAGCAGCACCCCAGGGGTTCCAGATACGCAGTATTTT.

V and J are TRBV12-3 or TRBV12-4 and TRBJ2-7, with 10 bases matching TRBD2. The CDR3 sequence is 15 residues long. The V segment lost 5 bases and the J segment 4 bases; nucleotides outside the gene matches: 8. Here the CDR3 reads CASSMDSGRRYEQYF. In nucleotides, the CDR3 is TGTGCCAGCAGTATGGATAGCGGGAGGCGGTACGAGCAGTACTTC.

The CDR3 DNA sequence: TGTGCCAGCAGCGAGAGGACAGCCAGCTCCTACAATGAGCAGTTCTTC. Its translation is CASSERTASSYNEQFF. This chain links TRBV27 with TRBJ2-1; D perhaps matches TRBD1 (6 bases). V dropped 6 bases and J dropped 0 bases, with 15 bases sitting between them. This CDR3 contains 16 residues. CDR1 and CDR2 from the germline V gene are MNHEY and SMNVEV (reference sequence).

This chain connects TRBV19 to TRBJ2-7; maybe TRBD2 (5 bases). Trimming removed 3 bases from V and 6 bases from J, with 15 bases in between. In germline, CDR1 is LNHDA, CDR2 SQIVND (reference sequence). This CDR3 has 14 residues. The CDR3 DNA sequence: TGTGCCAGTAGTATTAAAGGGAGAGGCTGCGAGCAGTACTTC. Translated: CASSIKGRGCEQYF.

Worth noting for this clonotype: Compared with germline, one end of the junction differs, possibly owing to a read error. The chain couples TRBV5-1 to TRBJ1-1, with a tentative D call TRBD1 (5 bases). The CDR3 has 16 amino acids. The germline V gene has CDR1 SGHRS and CDR2 YFSETQ. DNA of the CDR3: TGCACCAGCAGCTTGGTGAGGGGCCCTAATAACACTGAAGCTTTCTTT. Translated, it gives CTSSLVRGPNNTEAFF.

The chain links TRBV12-3 or TRBV12-4 to TRBJ2-3, with a possible D match to TRBD2 (6 bases). The CDR3 contains 15 residues. Trimming took off 3 bases at V and 0 bases at J, with 10 bases between the two ends. The CDR3 DNA sequence: TGTGCCAGCAGTTTGTTCGGGGGAAGCACAGATACGCAGTATTTT. Translating gives CASSLFGGSTDTQYF.

The chain uses TRBV20-1 and TRBJ2-1; no clear D gene. The CDR3 length is 11 residues. The germline V gene encodes CDR1 DFQATT and CDR2 SNEGSKA (reference sequence). The V end was cut by 0 bases, the J end by 6 bases, with 3 bases between. The CDR3 DNA sequence: TGCAGTGCTAGAGACGTCAATGAGCAGTTCTTC. This gives the protein CSARDVNEQFF.

This clonotype was seen a handful of times. This chain's CDR3 is CSVETGGSYNEQYF. Written as DNA, the CDR3 is TGCAGCGTTGAAACCGGGGGCTCCTACAATGAGCAGTACTTC. The chain uses TRBV29-1 and TRBJ2-1; either TRBD1 or TRBD2 may fit D (6 bases each). The J call could be wrong; TRBJ2-7 is a better fit for the DNA end. This CDR3 region has 14 residues. Germline V gives CDR1 SQVTM, CDR2 ANQGSEA.

There are a few counts of this clonotype. The chain couples TRBV5-1 to TRBJ2-5; tentative D call: TRBD2 (6 bases). The V gene lost 0 bases and the J gene lost 1 base, with 10 bases spanning the gap. The CDR3 is 15 residues long. The germline gives CDR1 SGHRS, CDR2 YFSETQ. The CDR3 DNA is TGCGCCAGCAGCTTGGTGGTAGCGGTCCAAGAGACCCAGTACTTC. Translated: CASSLVVAVQETQYF.

This clonotype was observed a single time. Its ends do not fully match the called genes, so a read error is possible. The J gene is TRBJ2-7, the V gene TRBV27, with no clear D. Germline V gene sequence: CDR1 MNHEY, CDR2 SMNVEV (reference sequence). There are 14 residues in the CDR3. CDR3 loop: CASRWTESSHEQYF. CDR3 DNA sequence: TGTGCCAGCCGATGGACGGAGAGCTCCCACGAGCAGTACTTC.

The chain carries TRBV28 and TRBJ2-5; TRBD1 agrees at 7 bases. With 3 bases clipped from V and 4 bases from J, the junction kept 8 bases outside the gene matches. CDR1 and CDR2 from the germline V gene are MDHEN and SYDVKM. This CDR3 has 15 residues. CDR3 sequence (DNA): TGTGCCAGCAGTTTTGCAGGGGGTGGGCGAGAGACCCAGTACTTC. Amino acid sequence: CASSFAGGGRETQYF.

The rearrangement uses TRBV5-4 and TRBJ2-3, with D perhaps TRBD2 (6 bases). The CDR3 length is 16 residues. From germline, CDR1 is SGHNT and CDR2 YYREEE (reference sequence). Trimming removed 4 bases from V and 2 bases from J, with 17 bases in between. For the CDR3, the DNA is TGTGCCAGCAGCCTTCCTACGGGACTCCACACAGATACGCAGTATTTT. This encodes CASSLPTGLHTDTQYF.

The rearrangement joins TRBV27 to TRBJ2-7; TRBD2 is a possible D gene (6 bases). From germline, CDR1 is MNHEY and CDR2 SMNVEV (reference sequence). The CDR3 sequence is 17 residues long. Trimming took 0 bases from V and 2 from J, leaving 17 bases between them. CDR3 in amino acids: CASSLSRSEAGPYEQYF. The CDR3 bases are TGTGCCAGCAGTTTATCGAGATCGGAAGCGGGCCCCTACGAGCAGTACTTC.

This clonotype has only a few counts. The V gene is TRBV5-1, the J gene TRBJ2-7, with D possibly TRBD2 on 5 matching bases. Germline V gene data show CDR1 as SGHRS and CDR2 as YFSETQ. V was trimmed by 2 bases and J by 6 bases, leaving 12 bases between them. The CDR3 runs 13 residues. CDR3: CASSLGSRGEQYF. DNA for the CDR3: TGCGCCAGCAGCTTAGGCAGTCGGGGCGAGCAGTACTTC.

This chain connects TRBV20-1 to TRBJ2-4; D perhaps matches TRBD1 (6 bases). Gene TRBJ2-7 matches the end of the DNA better, so the J call may be wrong. The germline V gene encodes CDR1 DFQATT and CDR2 SNEGSKA (reference sequence). The CDR3 is 15 amino acids. The CDR3 nucleotides read TGCAGTGCTAGAGATCCGGGACACTCATCCTACGAGCAGTACTTC. It translates to CSARDPGHSSYEQYF.

The V and J genes are TRBV7-2 and TRBJ2-7, with D possibly matching TRBD2 (6 bases). CDR3 length equals 14 residues. Germline lookup yields CDR1 SGHTA and CDR2 FQGNSA. V was pared by 5 bases and J by 2 bases, with 13 bases between. The CDR3: CASSQRGRTYEQYF. In nucleotides, the CDR3 is TGTGCCAGCAGCCAACGGGGGAGGACCTACGAGCAGTACTTC.

The V call is TRBV7-8, the J call TRBJ2-2; 11 nucleotides agree with TRBD2. Germline-derived CDR1 and CDR2 are SGHVS and FQNEAQ. Trimming removed 1 base from V and 5 bases from J; junction bases left unmatched: 12. The CDR3 has 19 residues. CDR3 region: CASSLVASSGRAFTGELFF. Here the CDR3 DNA reads TGTGCCAGCAGCTTAGTGGCCAGTAGCGGGAGGGCCTTTACCGGGGAGCTGTTTTTT. Together with reference TRBV7-8 and TRBJ2-2, the CDR3 gives the full variable domain: GAGVSQSPRYKVAKRGQDVALRCDPISGHVSLFWYQQALGQGPEFLTYFQNEAQLDKSGLPSDRFFAERPEGSVSTLKIQRTQQEDSAVYLCASSLVASSGRAFTGELFFGEGSRLTVL.

The genes are TRBV29-1 and TRBJ1-1; the D gene is possibly TRBD1 (5 bases). Germline CDR1 reads SQVTM; CDR2 reads ANQGSEA. Trimming left V 3 bases short and J 1 base short, with 9 bases between. This CDR3 has 13 residues. The CDR3 sequence: CSVDGARNTEAFF. CDR3 coding DNA: TGCAGCGTTGACGGGGCAAGGAACACTGAAGCTTTCTTT.

The chain is built from TRBV4-3 and TRBJ2-3; D is uncertain. Trimming pared 2 bases from V and 0 bases from J, leaving 18 bases between. Per the germline V gene, CDR1 is LGHNA and CDR2 is YSLEER. The CDR3 has 18 residues. This CDR3 is CASSQQYSVFTSTDTQYF. The CDR3 DNA is TGCGCCAGCAGCCAACAGTACAGCGTGTTTACTAGCACAGATACGCAGTATTTT.

This clonotype was counted only a few times. The chain carries TRBV15 and TRBJ2-7; tentative D call: TRBD2 (5 bases). The J call is in doubt because the DNA end fits TRBJ2-5 better. The CDR3 loop spans 13 amino acids. CDR1 is LNHNV and CDR2 is YYDKDF in the germline V gene (reference sequence). This chain's CDR3 is CATSRGGMETQYF. In nucleotides, the CDR3 is TGTGCCACCAGCAGAGGAGGGATGGAGACCCAGTACTTC.

There are a few counts of this clonotype. DNA for the CDR3: TGTGCCAGCAGCATACTAGCGGGGTTGAGATACGAGCAGTACTTC. Translation gives CASSILAGLRYEQYF. The genes are TRBV13 and TRBJ2-7, with 10 bases identical to TRBD2. Germline loops: CDR1 PRHDT, CDR2 FYEKMQ (reference sequence). This CDR3 has 15 residues. V lost 5 bases, J lost 4 bases, and 8 bases stayed unmatched.

This clonotype was seen a few times. The chain combines TRBV20-1 with TRBJ2-3, with unresolved D. Germline CDR1 is DFQATT and CDR2 is SNEGSKA (reference sequence). V was cut by 3 bases and J by 0 bases, with 4 bases left in between. The CDR3 runs 12 residues. Here the CDR3 reads CSASPSTDTQYF. CDR3 bases: TGCAGTGCTAGCCCTAGCACAGATACGCAGTATTTT.

This clonotype was detected many times. The chain is built from TRBV7-9 and TRBJ2-5, with D unclear. This CDR3 region has 11 residues. Germline lookup yields CDR1 SEHNR and CDR2 FQNEAQ (reference sequence). V was trimmed by 7 bases and J by 5 bases, leaving 8 bases between them. The CDR3 region is CASTGGETQYF. The CDR3 bases are TGTGCCAGCACAGGTGGGGAGACCCAGTACTTC.

The V gene is TRBV20-1, the J gene TRBJ2-5, with D unresolved. The CDR3 runs to 13 residues. From germline, CDR1 is DFQATT and CDR2 SNEGSKA (reference sequence). The V gene lost 2 bases and the J gene lost 1 base, with 8 bases spanning the gap. The CDR3 here is CSARTVPQETQYF. CDR3 nucleotides: TGCAGTGCTAGAACAGTACCCCAAGAGACCCAGTACTTC.